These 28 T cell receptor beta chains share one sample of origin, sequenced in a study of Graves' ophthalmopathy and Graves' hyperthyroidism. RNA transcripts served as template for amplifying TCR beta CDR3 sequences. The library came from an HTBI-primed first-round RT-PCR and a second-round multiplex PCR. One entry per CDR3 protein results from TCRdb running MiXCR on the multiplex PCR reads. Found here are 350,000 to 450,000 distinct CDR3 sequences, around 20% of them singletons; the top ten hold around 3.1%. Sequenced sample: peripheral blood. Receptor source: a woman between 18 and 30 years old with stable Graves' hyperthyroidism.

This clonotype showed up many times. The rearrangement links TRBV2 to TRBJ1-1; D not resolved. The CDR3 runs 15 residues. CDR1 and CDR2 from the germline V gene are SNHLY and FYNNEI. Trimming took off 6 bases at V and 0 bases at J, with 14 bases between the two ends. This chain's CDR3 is CASSAHGAMNTEAFF. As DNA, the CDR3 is TGTGCCAGCAGCGCGCACGGAGCCATGAACACTGAAGCTTTCTTT.

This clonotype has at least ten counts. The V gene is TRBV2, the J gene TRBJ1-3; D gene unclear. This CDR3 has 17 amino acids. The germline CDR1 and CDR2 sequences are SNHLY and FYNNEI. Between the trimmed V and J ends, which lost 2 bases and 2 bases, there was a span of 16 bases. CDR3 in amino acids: CASSESQPWRTGNTIYF. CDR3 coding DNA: TGTGCCAGCAGTGAATCCCAACCCTGGAGGACTGGAAACACCATATATTTT. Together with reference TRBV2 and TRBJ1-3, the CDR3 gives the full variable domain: EPEVTQTPSHQVTQMGQEVILRCVPISNHLYFYWYRQILGQKVEFLVSFYNNEISEKSEIFDDQFSVERPDGSNFTLKIRSTKLEDSAMYFCASSESQPWRTGNTIYFGEGSWLTVV.

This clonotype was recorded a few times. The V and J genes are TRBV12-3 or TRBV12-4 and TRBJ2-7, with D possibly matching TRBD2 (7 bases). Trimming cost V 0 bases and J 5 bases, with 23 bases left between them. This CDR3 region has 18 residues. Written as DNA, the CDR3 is TGTGCCAGCAGTTTAGCGGGGGCTAGCGGCCCCGGTGGCGACGAGCAGTACTTC. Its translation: CASSLAGASGPGGDEQYF.

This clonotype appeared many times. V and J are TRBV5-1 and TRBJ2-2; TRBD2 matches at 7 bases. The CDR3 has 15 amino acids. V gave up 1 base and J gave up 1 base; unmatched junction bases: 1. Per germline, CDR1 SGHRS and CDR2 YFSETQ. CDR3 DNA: TGCGCCAGCAGCTTGCCTAGCGGGAACACCGGGGAGCTGTTTTTT. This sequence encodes CASSLPSGNTGELFF.

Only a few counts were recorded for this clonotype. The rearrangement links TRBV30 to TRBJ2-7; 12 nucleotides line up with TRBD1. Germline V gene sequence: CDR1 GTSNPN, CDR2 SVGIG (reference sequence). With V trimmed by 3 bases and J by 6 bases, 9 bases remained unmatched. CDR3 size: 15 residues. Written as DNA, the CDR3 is TGTGCCTGGAGAAGAGCCGGGACAGGGGGCCTCGAGCAGTACTTC. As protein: CAWRRAGTGGLEQYF.

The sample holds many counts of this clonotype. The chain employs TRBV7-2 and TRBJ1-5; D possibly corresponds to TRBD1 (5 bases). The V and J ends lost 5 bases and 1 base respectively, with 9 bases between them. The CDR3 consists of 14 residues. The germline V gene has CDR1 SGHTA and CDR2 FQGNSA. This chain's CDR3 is CASSHWDSNQPQHF. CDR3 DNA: TGTGCCAGCAGCCATTGGGACAGCAATCAGCCCCAGCATTTT.

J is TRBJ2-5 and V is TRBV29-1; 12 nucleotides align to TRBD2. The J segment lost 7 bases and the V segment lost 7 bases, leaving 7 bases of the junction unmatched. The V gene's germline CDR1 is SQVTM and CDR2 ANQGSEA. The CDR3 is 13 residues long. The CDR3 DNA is TGCAGCGGGACTAGCGGGGACCGCGGGACCCAGTACTTC. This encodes CSGTSGDRGTQYF.

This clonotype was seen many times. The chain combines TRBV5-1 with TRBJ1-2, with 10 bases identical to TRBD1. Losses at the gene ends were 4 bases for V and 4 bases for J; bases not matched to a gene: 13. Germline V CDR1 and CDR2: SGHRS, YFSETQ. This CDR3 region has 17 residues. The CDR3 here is CASSPGRRDRGFYGYTF. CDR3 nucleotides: TGCGCCAGCAGCCCCGGCCGACGGGACAGGGGTTTCTATGGCTACACCTTC.

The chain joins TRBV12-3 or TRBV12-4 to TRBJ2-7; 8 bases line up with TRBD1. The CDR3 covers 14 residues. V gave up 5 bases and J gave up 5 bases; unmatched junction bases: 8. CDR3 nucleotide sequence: TGTGCCAGCAGTACCGGGACAGGCCTGCACGAGCAGTACTTC. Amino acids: CASSTGTGLHEQYF.

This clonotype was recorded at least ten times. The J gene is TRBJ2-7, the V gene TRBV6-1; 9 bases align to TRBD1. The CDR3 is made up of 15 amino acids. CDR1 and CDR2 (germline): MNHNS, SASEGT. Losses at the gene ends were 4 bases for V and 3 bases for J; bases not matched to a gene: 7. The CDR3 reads CASSVSRDRDYEQYF. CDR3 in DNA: TGTGCCAGCAGTGTGTCGCGGGACAGGGACTACGAGCAGTACTTC.

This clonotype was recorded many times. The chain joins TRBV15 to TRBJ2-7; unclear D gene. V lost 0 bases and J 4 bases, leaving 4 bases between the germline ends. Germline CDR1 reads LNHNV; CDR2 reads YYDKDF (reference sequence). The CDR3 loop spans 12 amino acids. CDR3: CATSRDLYEQYF. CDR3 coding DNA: TGTGCCACCAGCAGAGATTTGTACGAGCAGTACTTC. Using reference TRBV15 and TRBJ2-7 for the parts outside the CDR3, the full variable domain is DAMVIQNPRYQVTQFGKPVTLSCSQTLNHNVMYWYQQKSSQAPKLLFHYYDKDFNNEADTPDNFQSRRPNTSFCFLDIRSPGLGDTAMYLCATSRDLYEQYFGPGTRLTVT.

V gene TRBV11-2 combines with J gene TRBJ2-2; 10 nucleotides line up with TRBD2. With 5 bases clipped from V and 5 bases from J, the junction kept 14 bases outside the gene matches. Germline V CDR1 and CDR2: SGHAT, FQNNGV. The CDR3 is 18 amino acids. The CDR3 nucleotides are TGTGCCAGCAGCCCGAAGTTCCAGCGGGGGGGTTGGACCGGGGAGCTGTTTTTT. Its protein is CASSPKFQRGGWTGELFF.

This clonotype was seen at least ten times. CDR3 loop: CASSYASGKYEQYF. Here the CDR3 DNA reads TGTGCCAGCAGTTACGCTAGCGGGAAATACGAGCAGTACTTC. The rearrangement joins TRBV6-5 to TRBJ2-7, with 9 positions matching TRBD2. After removal of 2 bases from V and 4 bases from J, the junction contained 3 bases not matched to a gene. CDR1 and CDR2 from the germline V gene are MNHEY and SVGAGI. The CDR3 extends over 14 amino acids.

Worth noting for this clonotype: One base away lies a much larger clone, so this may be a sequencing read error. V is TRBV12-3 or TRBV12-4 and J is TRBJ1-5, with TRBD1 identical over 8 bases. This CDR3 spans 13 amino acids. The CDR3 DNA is TGTGTCAGCAGTTTAGCGCTACAGGGGGGCCAGCATTTT. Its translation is CVSSLALQGGQHF.

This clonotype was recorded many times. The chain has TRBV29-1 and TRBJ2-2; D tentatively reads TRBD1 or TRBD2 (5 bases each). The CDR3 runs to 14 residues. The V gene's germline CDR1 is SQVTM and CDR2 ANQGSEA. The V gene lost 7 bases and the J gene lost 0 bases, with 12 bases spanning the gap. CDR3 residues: CSAGDPANTGELFF. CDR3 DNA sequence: TGCAGCGCTGGGGACCCCGCGAACACCGGGGAGCTGTTTTTT.

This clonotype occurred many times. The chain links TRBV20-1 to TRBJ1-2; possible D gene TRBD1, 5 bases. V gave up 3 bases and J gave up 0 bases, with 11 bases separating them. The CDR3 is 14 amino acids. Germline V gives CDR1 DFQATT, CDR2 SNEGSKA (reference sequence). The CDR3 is CSASGAAANYGYTF. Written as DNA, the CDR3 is TGCAGTGCTAGTGGGGCCGCAGCTAACTATGGCTACACCTTC.

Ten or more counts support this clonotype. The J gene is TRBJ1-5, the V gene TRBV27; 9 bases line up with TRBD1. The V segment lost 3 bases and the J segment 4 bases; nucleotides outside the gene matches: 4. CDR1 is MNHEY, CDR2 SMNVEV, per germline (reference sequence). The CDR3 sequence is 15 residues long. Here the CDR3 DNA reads TGTGCCAGCAGTTTGACAGGGGGTTCTAATCAGCCCCAGCATTTT. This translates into CASSLTGGSNQPQHF.

CDR3 residues: CASSTGDSRVEQYF. In nucleotides, the CDR3 is TGCGCCAGCAGCACCGGGGACAGCCGCGTGGAGCAGTACTTC. V and J are TRBV5-1 and TRBJ2-7, with 7 bases aligning to TRBD1. V lost 4 bases to trimming and J lost 7 bases; unmatched junction nucleotides: 11. CDR3 length equals 14 residues. Germline loops: CDR1 SGHRS, CDR2 YFSETQ.

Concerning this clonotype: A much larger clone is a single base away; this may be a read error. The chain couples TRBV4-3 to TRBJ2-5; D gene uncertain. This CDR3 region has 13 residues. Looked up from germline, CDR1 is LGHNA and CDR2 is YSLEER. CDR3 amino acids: CVSSQEGIRTQYF. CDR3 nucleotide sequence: TGCGTCAGCAGCCAAGAAGGGATCAGGACCCAGTACTTC.

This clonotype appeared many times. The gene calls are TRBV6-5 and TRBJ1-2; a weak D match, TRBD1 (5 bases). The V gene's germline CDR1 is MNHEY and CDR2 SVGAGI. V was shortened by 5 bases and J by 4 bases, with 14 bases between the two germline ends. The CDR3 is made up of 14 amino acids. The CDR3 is CASSRGHLSYGYTF. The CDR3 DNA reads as TGTGCCAGCAGTCGAGGACACCTGAGCTATGGCTACACCTTC.

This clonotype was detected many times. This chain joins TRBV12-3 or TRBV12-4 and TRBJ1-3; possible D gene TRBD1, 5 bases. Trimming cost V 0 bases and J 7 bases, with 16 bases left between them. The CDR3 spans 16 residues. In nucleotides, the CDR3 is TGTGCCAGCAGTTTAGCCGCGGGACCGCTTGGGAACACCATATATTTT. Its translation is CASSLAAGPLGNTIYF.

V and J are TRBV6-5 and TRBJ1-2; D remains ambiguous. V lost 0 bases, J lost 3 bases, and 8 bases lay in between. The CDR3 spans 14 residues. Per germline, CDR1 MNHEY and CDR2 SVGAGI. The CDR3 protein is CASSYSAVHYGYTF. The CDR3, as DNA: TGTGCCAGCAGTTACTCGGCAGTCCACTATGGCTACACCTTC.

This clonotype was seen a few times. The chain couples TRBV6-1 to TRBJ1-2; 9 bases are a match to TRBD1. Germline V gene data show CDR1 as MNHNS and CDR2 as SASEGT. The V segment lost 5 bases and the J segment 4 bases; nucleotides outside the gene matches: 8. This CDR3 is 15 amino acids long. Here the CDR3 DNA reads TGTGCCAGCAGTCTAGGACAGGGGATCTTCTATGGCTACACCTTC. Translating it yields CASSLGQGIFYGYTF.

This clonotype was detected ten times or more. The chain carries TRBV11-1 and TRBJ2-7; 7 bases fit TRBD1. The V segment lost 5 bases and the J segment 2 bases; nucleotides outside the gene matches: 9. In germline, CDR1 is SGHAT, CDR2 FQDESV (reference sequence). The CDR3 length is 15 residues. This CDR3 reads CASSQLGDSAYEQYF. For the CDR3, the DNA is TGTGCCAGCAGCCAGTTGGGGGACAGCGCCTACGAGCAGTACTTC.

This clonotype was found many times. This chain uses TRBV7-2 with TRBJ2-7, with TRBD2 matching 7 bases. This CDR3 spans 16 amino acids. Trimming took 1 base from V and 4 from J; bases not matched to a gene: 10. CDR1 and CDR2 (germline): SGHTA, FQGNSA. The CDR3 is CASSLGFGGRPYEQYF. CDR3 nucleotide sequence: TGTGCCAGCAGCTTAGGCTTCGGCGGGAGACCTTACGAGCAGTACTTC.

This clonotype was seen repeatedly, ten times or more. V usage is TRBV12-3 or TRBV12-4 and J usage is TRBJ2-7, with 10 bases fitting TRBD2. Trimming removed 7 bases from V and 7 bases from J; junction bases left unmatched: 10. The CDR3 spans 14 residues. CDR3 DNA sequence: TGTGCCAGCAAGGCGGTAGCGGGAGGAAGGGAGCAGTACTTC. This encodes CASKAVAGGREQYF.

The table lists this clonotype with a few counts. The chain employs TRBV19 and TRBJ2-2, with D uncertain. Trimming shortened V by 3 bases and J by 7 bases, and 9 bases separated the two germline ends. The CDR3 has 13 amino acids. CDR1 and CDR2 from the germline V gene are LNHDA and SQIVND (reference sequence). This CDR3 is CASSILSVGELFF. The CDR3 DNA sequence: TGTGCCAGTAGTATTTTGTCGGTCGGGGAGCTGTTTTTT. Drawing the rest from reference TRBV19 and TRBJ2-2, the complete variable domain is DGGITQSPKYLFRKEGQNVTLSCEQNLNHDAMYWYRQDPGQGLRLIYYSQIVNDFQKGDIAEGYSVSREKKESFPLTVTSAQKNPTAFYLCASSILSVGELFFGEGSRLTVL.

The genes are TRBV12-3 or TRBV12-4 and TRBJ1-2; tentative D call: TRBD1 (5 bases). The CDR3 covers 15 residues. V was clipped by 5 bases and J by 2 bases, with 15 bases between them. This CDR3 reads CASSPPGRVNYGYTF. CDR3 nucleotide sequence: TGTGCCAGCAGTCCCCCGGGCAGGGTAAACTATGGCTACACCTTC.